One T cell receptor (beta chain) is described in this entry. This specimen belongs to a study of control samples from healthy donors and cancer patients. CDR3 length: 19 amino acids. TCRdb's copy holds only in-frame clones and misses some; the assay was immunoSEQ multiplex PCR. Among under 200,000 clones listed, 96% were seen once. The specimen sequenced was blood. The TCR originated in a woman in her thirties in good health. This rearrangement joins TRBV21-1 to TRBJ2-2; TRBD2, as called in the table, went unchecked against the DNA. TRBV21-1 is flagged as a pseudogene. The DNA of the CDR3 is TGTGCCAGCAGCAAGGCGGGACCTCTTGGAGGGACGAACACCGGGGAGCTGTTTTTT. Its translation: CASSKAGPLGGTNTGELFF.